The subject of this entry is one TCR beta chain. The record originates from a study of shared clonotypes between healthy human individuals. Deep-level assay runs were performed. Measured with immunoSEQ multiplex PCR; TCRdb has only the in-frame clones, and not every one. The sample lists around 1.4 million clones; about 98.5% were seen once. Deletions cut 0 bases from V and 7 bases from J, with 10 bases between. CDR3 size: 13 residues. Germline CDR1 is SQVTM and CDR2 is ANQGSEA. The clonotype comes from a man in his thirties or forties in good health. J is TRBJ2-4 and V is TRBV29-1; D is uncertain. Sequenced: naive CD4+ T cells sorted from blood. Subset of the sample: CD45RA+ positively selected. The DNA of the CDR3 is TGCAGCGTTGAAGATCTTGGTGGGAACATTCAGTACTTC. Protein product: CSVEDLGGNIQYF.